The 25 T cell receptor beta chains given below trace back to one sample, sequenced in a study of long-term antiretroviral therapy in people with HIV. Survey level was the resolution at which the v3.0 immunoSEQ assay ran. Profiled with immunoSEQ multiplex PCR; TCRdb holds only in-frame clones, not every one. This sample has over 30,000 clones, with around 83% found just once. The starting material was unsorted PBMCs, obtained 3.1 years after starting antiretroviral therapy. The source is a woman aged 45-60 years with HIV.

This chain joins TRBV27 and TRBJ2-2, with TRBD1 matching over 7 bases. This CDR3 has 16 amino acids. V dropped 6 bases and J dropped 4; count of bases not matched to a gene: 11. The germline CDR1 and CDR2 sequences are MNHEY and SMNVEV (reference sequence). The CDR3 reads CASRPNRGSGTGELFF. The CDR3 DNA sequence: TGTGCCAGCAGGCCCAACAGGGGCTCGGGCACCGGGGAGCTGTTTTTT.

The chain is built from TRBV10-3 and TRBJ1-2, with D perhaps TRBD1 (5 bases). The V end lost 4 bases, the J end lost 8 bases, and 17 bases lay between the germline ends. The CDR3 totals 14 residues. From germline, CDR1 is ENHRY and CDR2 SYGVKD. The CDR3 loop reads CAISVAGRGGGYTF. In DNA form, the CDR3 reads TGTGCCATCAGTGTTGCGGGGAGGGGCGGAGGCTACACCTTC.

The V call is TRBV18, the J call TRBJ2-7; the match to TRBD1 covers 7 bases. Germline assignment: CDR1 KGHSH and CDR2 LQKENI. The V segment lost 3 bases and the J segment 1 base; nucleotides outside the gene matches: 3. This CDR3 spans 14 amino acids. The CDR3 here is CASSPGTDSYEQYF. The CDR3 DNA follows: TGTGCCAGCTCACCGGGGACAGATTCCTACGAGCAGTACTTC.

The gene calls are TRBV5-1 and TRBJ2-3; 12 bases map to TRBD2. CDR3 length: 15 amino acids. Germline V gene lookup returns CDR1 SGHRS and CDR2 YFSETQ. Trimming removed 4 bases from V and 7 bases from J; junction bases left unmatched: 7. This chain's CDR3 is CASSALAGGTNTQYF. DNA of the CDR3: TGCGCCAGCAGCGCACTAGCGGGGGGTACTAATACGCAGTATTTT.

The chain recombines TRBV5-1 with TRBJ2-7, with a weak D call TRBD1 (7 bases). This CDR3 is built from 15 residues. Germline CDR1 reads SGHRS; CDR2 reads YFSETQ. Trimming stripped 0 bases from V and 2 bases from J, with 12 bases between. Here the CDR3 DNA reads TGCGCCAGCAGCTTGGATCCAGGGGGGCCCTACGAGCAGTACTTC. Its protein is CASSLDPGGPYEQYF.

V is TRBV30 and J is TRBJ2-5, with 15 positions matching TRBD2. V shed 2 bases, J shed 1 base, and the junction held 5 bases outside the gene matches. This CDR3 has 17 amino acids. The V gene's germline CDR1 is GTSNPN and CDR2 SVGIG (reference sequence). CDR3 sequence: CAWSLGLAGGPQETQYF. As DNA, the CDR3 is TGTGCCTGGAGTTTGGGACTAGCGGGGGGCCCCCAAGAGACCCAGTACTTC.

The chain is built from TRBV19 and TRBJ1-1; the D gene is possibly TRBD1 (5 bases). The V and J ends lost 10 bases and 7 bases respectively, with 16 bases between them. CDR1 is LNHDA and CDR2 is SQIVND in the germline V gene (reference sequence). The CDR3 consists of 12 residues. CDR3 bases: TGTGCCACACGACGGGGGAACTATGAAGCTTTCTTT. Encoded protein: CATRRGNYEAFF.

This chain links TRBV29-1 with TRBJ1-2; 9 nucleotides line up with TRBD1. This CDR3 region has 13 residues. Germline loops: CDR1 SQVTM, CDR2 ANQGSEA. Losses at the gene ends were 6 bases for V and 6 bases for J; bases not matched to a gene: 8. The CDR3 reads CSVGQGQRNGYTF. DNA for the CDR3: TGCAGCGTGGGACAGGGCCAGCGAAATGGCTACACCTTC.

V gene TRBV5-1 combines with J gene TRBJ2-6; no reliable D call. In germline, CDR1 is SGHRS, CDR2 YFSETQ. The CDR3 length is 15 residues. V dropped 0 bases and J dropped 0 bases, with 4 bases sitting between them. For the CDR3, the DNA is TGCGCCAGCAGCTTGGGGCGCTCTGGGGCCAACGTCCTGACTTTC. Translated, it gives CASSLGRSGANVLTF.

The V call is TRBV30, the J call TRBJ2-5; 7 bases are shared with TRBD1. Trimming removed 1 base from V and 4 bases from J; junction bases left unmatched: 6. This CDR3 is built from 14 residues. Germline loops: CDR1 GTSNPN, CDR2 SVGIG (reference sequence). CDR3 residues: CAWSEGRGRETQYF. The CDR3 region has the DNA TGTGCCTGGAGTGAGGGAAGGGGGCGAGAGACCCAGTACTTC.

This rearrangement joins TRBV29-1 to TRBJ2-5; possibly TRBD2 for D (6 bases). The V end was cut by 6 bases, the J end by 2 bases, with 13 bases between. CDR1 is SQVTM and CDR2 is ANQGSEA in the germline V gene. CDR3 length equals 13 residues. CDR3 nucleotides: TGCAGCGTGGCTCGGGGGTGGCAAGAGACCCAGTACTTC. Protein sequence: CSVARGWQETQYF.

The chain links TRBV7-9 to TRBJ2-3, with 10 bases fitting TRBD2. Germline CDR1 SEHNR, CDR2 FQNEAQ (reference sequence). This CDR3 contains 16 residues. V was clipped by 4 bases and J by 0 bases; unmatched bases: 4. Written as DNA, the CDR3 is TGTGCCAGCAGCTCTCTAGCGGGGGTTAGCACAGATACGCAGTATTTT. Its translation: CASSSLAGVSTDTQYF.

V and J are TRBV30 and TRBJ2-5; 8 nucleotides line up with TRBD1. The germline CDR1 and CDR2 sequences are GTSNPN and SVGIG (reference sequence). The CDR3 totals 14 residues. The V gene end was trimmed by 2 bases and the J gene end by 4 bases; junction bases not matched to a gene: 6. In DNA form, the CDR3 reads TGTGCCTGGAGTTCCGGGACAGGAGGAGAGACCCAGTACTTC. It translates to CAWSSGTGGETQYF.

The gene calls are TRBV7-2 and TRBJ2-5, with 7 bases that match TRBD2. There are 14 residues in the CDR3. Germline CDR1 is SGHTA and CDR2 is FQGNSA. V was clipped by 5 bases and J by 3 bases; unmatched bases: 6. CDR3 region: CASSLDRGEETQYF. CDR3 DNA sequence: TGTGCCAGCAGCCTCGATCGGGGGGAAGAGACCCAGTACTTC.

The chain's CDR3 is CASSVRTGYYEQYF. CDR3 coding DNA: TGTGCCAGCAGCGTAAGAACAGGGTACTACGAGCAGTACTTC. V usage is TRBV9 and J usage is TRBJ2-7; perhaps TRBD1 as D (6 bases). This CDR3 spans 14 amino acids. Looked up from germline, CDR1 is SGDLS and CDR2 is YYNGEE. With 1 base removed from V and 3 bases from J, the gap between germline ends came to 11 bases.

V gene TRBV7-6 combines with J gene TRBJ1-2; D is unclear. Germline V gives CDR1 SGHVS, CDR2 FNYEAQ. The CDR3 is 18 amino acids. Deletions cut 1 base from V and 3 bases from J, with 21 bases between. This CDR3 reads CASSLGISLGSVDYGYTF. In DNA form, the CDR3 reads TGTGCCAGCAGCTTAGGAATTAGTCTTGGGTCGGTGGACTATGGCTACACCTTC.

This clone was detected only a few times. The chain combines TRBV6-1 with TRBJ1-5; maybe TRBD1 (6 bases). Germline loops: CDR1 MNHNS, CDR2 SASEGT. The CDR3 extends over 15 amino acids. V lost 7 bases and J lost 5, with 18 bases in between. CDR3 amino acids: CASTGGGWGHQPQHF. For the CDR3, the DNA is TGTGCCAGCACCGGGGGGGGTTGGGGGCATCAGCCCCAGCATTTT.

This clone has just one count. V and J are TRBV9 and TRBJ2-7; 8 bases match TRBD2. The V gene end was trimmed by 0 bases and the J gene end by 1 base; junction bases not matched to a gene: 6. Germline assignment: CDR1 SGDLS and CDR2 YYNGEE. This CDR3 has 16 amino acids. CDR3 in amino acids: CASSVEGSGVSYEQYF. Written as DNA, the CDR3 is TGTGCCAGCAGCGTAGAAGGTAGCGGGGTTTCCTACGAGCAGTACTTC. The variable domain in full, with the rest retrieved from reference TRBV9 and TRBJ2-7, is DSGVTQTPKHLITATGQRVTLRCSPRSGDLSVYWYQQSLDQGLQFLIQYYNGEERAKGNILERFSAQQFPDLHSELNLSSLELGDSALYFCASSVEGSGVSYEQYFGPGTRLTVT.

J is TRBJ2-6 and V is TRBV4-3, with D possibly being TRBD2 (7 bases). The CDR3 covers 20 residues. Between the trimmed V and J ends, which lost 0 bases and 0 bases, there was a span of 18 bases. CDR1 is LGHNA and CDR2 is YSLEER in the germline V gene. CDR3 sequence (DNA): TGCGCCAGCAGCCAAGAGCCGTATCGGGGGGCTGACTCTGGGGCCAACGTCCTGACTTTC. Translating gives CASSQEPYRGADSGANVLTF.

The V call is TRBV21-1, the J call TRBJ1-3; no check of the table's D call, TRBD1, against the DNA was made. TRBV21-1 is a recognized pseudogene. The CDR3 is 18 amino acids. CDR3: CAIRGQGRSSLTGNTIYF. In DNA, the CDR3 is TGTGCCATCCGCGGACAGGGTCGTAGTTCTCTGACTGGAAACACCATATATTTT.

This chain joins TRBV27 and TRBJ2-5; 8 bases line up with TRBD1. CDR3 length equals 16 residues. Germline V CDR1 and CDR2: MNHEY, SMNVEV (reference sequence). V shed 5 bases, J shed 5 bases, and the junction held 13 bases outside the gene matches. The CDR3 DNA sequence: TGTGCCAGCAGTGGACGGGGACAGGACCTCAGGGAGACCCAGTACTTC. Residues: CASSGRGQDLRETQYF.

The chain uses TRBV5-8 and TRBJ1-1; no definite D call. Germline V gene data show CDR1 as SGHTS and CDR2 as YDEGEE. This CDR3 region has 14 residues. V was shortened by 0 bases and J by 2 bases, with 8 bases between the two germline ends. The CDR3 spells CASSLGGLNTEAFF. DNA of the CDR3: TGTGCCAGCAGCTTGGGCGGCCTAAACACTGAAGCTTTCTTT. The variable domain in full, with the rest retrieved from reference TRBV5-8 and TRBJ1-1, is EAGVTQSPTHLIKTRGQQATLRCSPISGHTSVYWYQQALGLGLQFLLWYDEGEERNRGNFPPRFSGRQFPNYSSELNVNALELEDSALYLCASSLGGLNTEAFFGQGTRLTVV.

The V call is TRBV25-1, the J call TRBJ1-6; D is uncertain. CDR1 and CDR2 (germline): MGHDK, SYGVNS. Trimming took 4 bases from V and 10 from J, leaving 17 bases between them. The CDR3 is 15 amino acids. This CDR3 is CASSASSGLNSPLHF. The DNA for the CDR3 is TGTGCCAGCAGTGCCTCGTCGGGTTTAAACTCACCCCTCCACTTT.

V and J are TRBV19 and TRBJ2-7; D is possibly TRBD1 or TRBD2 (6 bases each). Germline-derived CDR1 and CDR2 are LNHDA and SQIVND (reference sequence). The CDR3 is 13 amino acids. V was pared by 10 bases and J by 0 bases, with 13 bases between. The CDR3 region is CATGATSSYEQYF. The DNA for the CDR3 is TGTGCCACGGGGGCAACCAGCTCCTACGAGCAGTACTTC.

The J gene is TRBJ1-1, the V gene TRBV5-1; D is ambiguous. This CDR3 is 13 amino acids long. The V end lost 4 bases, the J end lost 4 bases, and 11 bases lay between the germline ends. CDR1 is SGHRS, CDR2 YFSETQ, per germline. The CDR3 nucleotides are TGCGCCAGCAGCCACGGGTGGGGCACTGAAGCTTTCTTT. Translated, it gives CASSHGWGTEAFF.